What follows are 18 T cell receptor beta chains derived from one specimen sequenced in a study of T cell responses to AZD1222 COVID-19 vaccine. Libraries were prepared by immunoSEQ multiplex PCR; TCRdb keeps only in-frame clonotypes and omits some of them. The sample holds about 150,000 clones, about nine tenths seen once. The source material was peripheral blood, sampled on day 0 of MenACWY control vaccination. The origin of the receptors is an adult in good health.

This sequence joins TRBV28 and TRBJ2-4; D perhaps matches TRBD2 (6 bases). This CDR3 spans 14 amino acids. Germline CDR1 and CDR2: MDHEN and SYDVKM. Trimming pared 4 bases from V and 7 bases from J, leaving 14 bases between. This chain's CDR3 is CASSSGGGRNIQYF. The CDR3 nucleotides read TGTGCCAGCAGTTCCGGTGGGGGGAGGAACATTCAGTACTTC.

This clone was seen only once. This sequence joins TRBV4-1 and TRBJ1-2; TRBD1 might be the D (5 bases). V lost 0 bases and J lost 4, with 18 bases in between. Looked up from germline, CDR1 is MGHRA and CDR2 is YSYEKL. CDR3 length: 17 residues. The CDR3 reads CASSQDEGEGSIYGYTF. As DNA, the CDR3 is TGCGCCAGCAGCCAAGACGAAGGGGAGGGAAGTATCTATGGCTACACCTTC.

The rearrangement joins TRBV7-3 to TRBJ2-3, with D unresolved. Germline CDR1 reads SGHTA; CDR2 reads FQGTGA. This CDR3 comprises 15 residues. V dropped 2 bases and J dropped 6 bases, with 15 bases sitting between them. The CDR3 DNA reads as TGTGCCAGCAGCTTACAACCCCCCCCCGGGGATACGCAGTATTTT. Protein product: CASSLQPPPGDTQYF. Together with reference TRBV7-3 and TRBJ2-3, the CDR3 gives the full variable domain: GAGVSQTPSNKVTEKGKYVELRCDPISGHTALYWYRQSLGQGPEFLIYFQGTGAADDSGLPNDRFFAVRPEGSVSTLKIQRTERGDSAVYLCASSLQPPPGDTQYFGPGTRLTVL.

V usage is TRBV7-8 and J usage is TRBJ2-2; possible D gene TRBD2, 5 bases. The germline CDR1 and CDR2 sequences are SGHVS and FQNEAQ. This CDR3 comprises 16 residues. Between the trimmed V and J ends, which lost 1 base and 1 base, there was a span of 10 bases. In DNA, the CDR3 is TGTGCCAGCAGCTTAGTCCAGCGGAAGAACACCGGGGAGCTGTTTTTT. This codes for CASSLVQRKNTGELFF.

The chain joins TRBV27 to TRBJ1-2; TRBD1 agrees at 10 bases. With 6 bases clipped from V and 1 base from J, the junction kept 5 bases outside the gene matches. The V gene's germline CDR1 is MNHEY and CDR2 SMNVEV (reference sequence). The CDR3 totals 15 residues. CDR3 nucleotides: TGTGCCAGCAGGGGGACAGGGGAGAGTAACTATGGCTACACCTTC. Amino acids: CASRGTGESNYGYTF.

The chain joins TRBV9 to TRBJ1-1; D gene unclear. V lost 4 bases, J lost 0 bases, and 13 bases lay in between. In germline, CDR1 is SGDLS, CDR2 YYNGEE. The CDR3 is 15 amino acids. Here the CDR3 reads CASSPWAAMNTEAFF. Written as DNA, the CDR3 is TGTGCCAGCAGCCCTTGGGCCGCGATGAACACTGAAGCTTTCTTT.

The rearrangement joins TRBV5-5 to TRBJ2-1; 7 positions match TRBD2. This CDR3 is 16 amino acids long. Losses at the gene ends were 1 base for V and 0 bases for J; bases not matched to a gene: 4. The germline CDR1 and CDR2 sequences are SGHKS and YYEKEE (reference sequence). The CDR3 is CASSLWGGGSYNEQFF. CDR3 in DNA: TGTGCCAGCAGCTTGTGGGGCGGGGGCTCCTACAATGAGCAGTTCTTC.

This chain links TRBV5-5 with TRBJ1-2, with D tentatively TRBD1 (6 bases). Germline assignment: CDR1 SGHKS and CDR2 YYEKEE (reference sequence). With 3 bases removed from V and 4 bases from J, the gap between germline ends came to 16 bases. This CDR3 region has 15 residues. CDR3 loop: CASSSGGPSGYGYTF. The CDR3 DNA reads TGTGCCAGCAGCTCGGGGGGGCCCTCGGGCTATGGCTACACCTTC.

This clone was seen a handful of times. The chain employs TRBV7-8 and TRBJ2-7; 7 bases map to TRBD1. Germline V lookup: CDR1 SGHVS, CDR2 FQNEAQ. This CDR3 comprises 13 residues. With V trimmed by 4 bases and J by 3 bases, 3 bases remained unmatched. Written as DNA, the CDR3 is TGTGCCAGCAGCTCGGACAGGATCTACGAGCAGTACTTC. This codes for CASSSDRIYEQYF.

This rearrangement joins TRBV29-1 to TRBJ1-1; possibly TRBD1 for D (5 bases). Germline V gene sequence: CDR1 SQVTM, CDR2 ANQGSEA. Trimming stripped 6 bases from V and 1 base from J, with 21 bases between. The CDR3 runs 16 residues. CDR3 sequence: CSVVGGVLGRNTEAFF. DNA for the CDR3: TGCAGCGTCGTTGGGGGGGTATTAGGTAGGAACACTGAAGCTTTCTTT.

This chain links TRBV3-1 (or the pseudogene TRBV3-2) with TRBJ1-1, with D possibly matching TRBD1 (5 bases). The CDR3 is 14 residues long. The V end was cut by 2 bases, the J end by 3 bases, with 10 bases between. Germline V CDR1 and CDR2: LGHDT, YNNKEL (reference sequence). The CDR3 region has the DNA TGTGCCAGCAGCCAAAATCAGGGCCACACTGAAGCTTTCTTT. Translation gives CASSQNQGHTEAFF.

The chain recombines TRBV7-3 with TRBJ2-5; a possible D gene is TRBD2 (5 bases). Germline V gene lookup returns CDR1 SGHTA and CDR2 FQGTGA. The CDR3 totals 15 residues. V lost 4 bases and J 1 base, leaving 13 bases between the germline ends. The CDR3 reads CASSSTGVPQETQYF. DNA of the CDR3: TGTGCCAGCAGCTCCACCGGGGTCCCCCAAGAGACCCAGTACTTC.

The chain couples TRBV5-5 to TRBJ1-3, with a tentative D call TRBD1 (5 bases). The CDR3 extends over 15 amino acids. Germline V gene sequence: CDR1 SGHKS, CDR2 YYEKEE (reference sequence). V shed 6 bases and J shed 2 bases, with 15 bases lying between them. This CDR3 reads CASTVDSATGNTIYF. CDR3 DNA sequence: TGTGCCAGCACCGTCGACAGCGCAACTGGAAACACCATATATTTT. Variable domain in full (rest from reference TRBV5-5 and TRBJ1-3): DAGVTQSPTHLIKTRGQQVTLRCSPISGHKSVSWYQQVLGQGPQFIFQYYEKEERGRGNFPDRFSARQFPNYSSELNVNALLLGDSALYLCASTVDSATGNTIYFGEGSWLTVV.

V gene TRBV10-3 combines with J gene TRBJ1-5; weak D call: TRBD1 (5 bases). V was clipped by 7 bases and J by 5 bases, with 12 bases between them. This CDR3 is built from 13 residues. The germline V gene has CDR1 ENHRY and CDR2 SYGVKD. Written as DNA, the CDR3 is TGTGCCATCAATGGGACTCTGCATCAGCCCCAGCATTTT. Amino acids: CAINGTLHQPQHF.

This clone was seen a few times. This chain uses TRBV9 with TRBJ2-3; 10 bases map to TRBD2. Germline CDR1 SGDLS, CDR2 YYNGEE. The CDR3 is 15 residues long. The V segment lost 4 bases and the J segment 5 bases; nucleotides outside the gene matches: 7. This CDR3 is CASSLERGGGDTQYF. The DNA of the CDR3 is TGTGCCAGCAGCCTCGAGCGGGGGGGCGGAGATACGCAGTATTTT. The entire variable domain, with the rest obtained from reference TRBV9 and TRBJ2-3, is as follows: DSGVTQTPKHLITATGQRVTLRCSPRSGDLSVYWYQQSLDQGLQFLIQYYNGEERAKGNILERFSAQQFPDLHSELNLSSLELGDSALYFCASSLERGGGDTQYFGPGTRLTVL.

The V call is TRBV2, the J call TRBJ1-1; no clear D gene. CDR3 length: 13 amino acids. CDR1 is SNHLY and CDR2 is FYNNEI in the germline V gene. Trimming took off 6 bases at V and 2 bases at J, with 10 bases between the two ends. CDR3 amino acids: CASREGLNTEAFF. In DNA, the CDR3 is TGTGCCAGCAGAGAGGGCCTTAACACTGAAGCTTTCTTT.

The chain recombines TRBV30 with TRBJ1-2; tentatively, D is TRBD1 (6 bases). Trimming took off 3 bases at V and 4 bases at J, with 15 bases between the two ends. CDR1 is GTSNPN, CDR2 SVGIG, per germline (reference sequence). The CDR3 loop spans 14 amino acids. CDR3 DNA: TGTGCCTGGAGCAATTCGGGCAGGGGCTATGGCTACACCTTC. Its translation is CAWSNSGRGYGYTF.

This clone was detected once. The V gene is TRBV18, the J gene TRBJ2-7, with TRBD2 identical over 12 bases. V was clipped by 7 bases and J by 4 bases; unmatched bases: 5. CDR3 length: 14 amino acids. CDR1 and CDR2 (germline): KGHSH, LQKENI. The CDR3 nucleotides read TGTGCCAGCTTGGAGGGACTAGCGGGTTACGAGCAGTACTTC. Translating it yields CASLEGLAGYEQYF.